The 32 T cell receptor beta chains given below trace back to one sample, sequenced in a study of blood T cell repertoires in COVID-19 (dated by TCRdb to about 2020). Libraries were prepared through the immunoSEQ multiplex PCR assay. TCRdb took this table from immuneACCESS and kept in-frame rearrangements with V and J called. Such tables lack part of the clones; where checked against another copy, unresolved V genes explain under half of the gap, and the rest is unexplained. The sample data list roughly 420,000 clones, and approximately 90% of these were observed just once. Approximately 1% of the sample goes to the ten largest clones. The sample was PBMCs or T cells enriched from blood (not recorded which). The receptor source for this set is a woman between 25 and 40 years old with acute COVID-19.

The chain carries TRBV29-1 and TRBJ2-4; D is unresolved. V lost 6 bases and J 0 bases, leaving 18 bases between the germline ends. CDR1 and CDR2 from the germline V gene are SQVTM and ANQGSEA. The CDR3 contains 16 residues. The CDR3 sequence is CSVADSFSPAKNIQYF. In nucleotides, the CDR3 is TGCAGCGTAGCAGACTCATTTAGCCCAGCCAAAAACATTCAGTACTTC.

This sequence joins TRBV18 and TRBJ2-2; TRBD1 matches at 7 bases. The CDR3 has 16 residues. After removal of 6 bases from V and 6 bases from J, the junction contained 13 bases not matched to a gene. In germline, CDR1 is KGHSH, CDR2 LQKENI. CDR3: CASSQKQGIRAGELFF. Here the CDR3 DNA reads TGTGCCAGCTCGCAAAAACAGGGGATACGCGCCGGGGAGCTGTTTTTT.

V usage is TRBV7-4 and J usage is TRBJ1-4, with TRBD1 matching 10 bases. Germline assignment: CDR1 SGHVT and CDR2 SQSDAQ. The CDR3 length is 15 residues. Germline trimming cut 5 bases from V and 8 bases from J; bases unmatched to any gene: 8. This chain's CDR3 is CASSQTGTGEEKLFF. DNA of the CDR3: TGTGCCAGCAGCCAGACCGGGACAGGGGAAGAAAAACTGTTTTTT.

This clone occurred once. The chain links TRBV18 to TRBJ2-1, with 12 bases aligning to TRBD2. CDR1 and CDR2 from the germline V gene are KGHSH and LQKENI. This CDR3 contains 15 residues. V shed 5 bases, J shed 9 bases, and the junction held 8 bases outside the gene matches. CDR3: CASSASSGGASEQFF. CDR3 bases: TGTGCCAGCTCAGCCTCTAGCGGGGGGGCCTCTGAGCAGTTCTTC.

The V call is TRBV27, the J call TRBJ1-2, with 9 nucleotides matching TRBD1. The ends lost 3 bases at V and 7 bases at J; junction bases unmatched: 18. This CDR3 is 18 amino acids long. The germline CDR1 and CDR2 sequences are MNHEY and SMNVEV (reference sequence). CDR3 amino acids: CASSFQPGQGIVWGGYTF. Here the CDR3 DNA reads TGTGCCAGCAGTTTTCAACCGGGACAGGGTATCGTTTGGGGTGGCTACACCTTC.

The chain links TRBV7-9 to TRBJ1-1; maybe TRBD1 (6 bases). Trimming took 4 bases from V and 4 from J, leaving 16 bases between them. Germline loops: CDR1 SEHNR, CDR2 FQNEAQ (reference sequence). The CDR3 is made up of 15 amino acids. The CDR3 loop is CASSSQGWSSTEAFF. The CDR3 DNA is TGTGCCAGCAGCTCCCAGGGGTGGTCTTCCACTGAAGCTTTCTTT.

The rearrangement links TRBV2 to TRBJ1-3, with unresolved D. V was shortened by 8 bases and J by 2 bases, with 7 bases between the two germline ends. This CDR3 region has 12 residues. Germline V gives CDR1 SNHLY, CDR2 FYNNEI. The CDR3 DNA follows: TGTGCCAGCTACAGAACTGGAAACACCATATATTTT. Protein: CASYRTGNTIYF.

The chain employs TRBV5-6 and TRBJ2-1; 10 bases line up with TRBD1. CDR1 is SGHDT and CDR2 is YYEEEE in the germline V gene. Unmatched junction bases numbered 8, after V lost 4 bases and J lost 1 base. The CDR3 loop spans 17 amino acids. CDR3: CASSPDRGRRSYNEQFF. As DNA, the CDR3 is TGTGCCAGCAGCCCTGACAGGGGGCGAAGGTCCTACAATGAGCAGTTCTTC.

The gene calls are TRBV28 and TRBJ1-2; 7 bases agree with TRBD1. V trimming: 4 bases; J trimming: 2 bases; junction bases outside the gene matches: 7. In germline, CDR1 is MDHEN, CDR2 SYDVKM. CDR3 length equals 15 residues. This CDR3 is CASSSNRGFNYGYTF. Written as DNA, the CDR3 is TGTGCCAGCAGTTCTAACAGGGGTTTCAACTATGGCTACACCTTC.

In this sample, this clone turned up a few times. The chain employs TRBV7-2 and TRBJ1-1; 7 nucleotides line up with TRBD1. The germline CDR1 and CDR2 sequences are SGHTA and FQGNSA. V dropped 3 bases and J dropped 4; count of bases not matched to a gene: 11. This CDR3 region has 16 residues. The CDR3 DNA reads TGTGCCAGCAGCTTGACAGGGACGCGGCTTGGCACTGAAGCTTTCTTT. This codes for CASSLTGTRLGTEAFF. The whole variable domain, remainder taken from reference TRBV7-2 and TRBJ1-1, is GAGVSQSPSNKVTEKGKDVELRCDPISGHTALYWYRQSLGQGLEFLIYFQGNSAPDKSGLPSDRFSAERTGGSVSTLTIQRTQQEDSAVYLCASSLTGTRLGTEAFFGQGTRLTVV.

The chain combines TRBV6-5 with TRBJ2-1; 7 nucleotides match TRBD1. This CDR3 has 15 residues. J was trimmed by 4 bases and V by 5 bases; bases with no gene match: 8. Germline V gene lookup returns CDR1 MNHEY and CDR2 SVGAGI. The CDR3 protein is CASSPTGSLYNEQFF. The DNA of the CDR3 is TGTGCCAGCAGTCCGACAGGGAGCCTTTACAATGAGCAGTTCTTC.

The chain employs TRBV5-5 and TRBJ2-1, with TRBD2 matching 11 bases. From germline, CDR1 is SGHKS and CDR2 YYEKEE (reference sequence). CDR3 length: 14 residues. V was pared by 6 bases and J by 8 bases, with 7 bases of the junction left unmatched. The CDR3 spells CASTLAGGFDEQFF. In DNA, the CDR3 is TGTGCCAGCACCCTAGCGGGGGGATTCGATGAGCAGTTCTTC.

The chain combines TRBV5-1 with TRBJ2-6; 12 positions agree with TRBD1. The CDR3 length is 17 residues. The trim removed 2 bases at V and 2 bases at J, leaving 2 bases unmatched. Germline CDR1 reads SGHRS; CDR2 reads YFSETQ. The CDR3 DNA sequence: TGCGCCAGCAGCTTAGGGGACAGGGGGCCTGGGGCCAACGTCCTGACTTTC. Translation: CASSLGDRGPGANVLTF.

The gene calls are TRBV5-1 and TRBJ2-1; 9 bases align to TRBD2. Germline CDR1 and CDR2: SGHRS and YFSETQ. The CDR3 runs to 16 residues. J was trimmed by 4 bases and V by 1 base; bases with no gene match: 6. As DNA, the CDR3 is TGCGCCAGCAGCTTGCCGCTAGCGGGGAGATACAATGAGCAGTTCTTC. It yields the protein CASSLPLAGRYNEQFF.

This clone turned up a few times. This chain joins TRBV5-1 and TRBJ1-6; 7 bases line up with TRBD1. The V gene's germline CDR1 is SGHRS and CDR2 YFSETQ. With 0 bases clipped from V and 7 bases from J, the junction kept 4 bases outside the gene matches. This CDR3 contains 15 residues. The CDR3 nucleotides read TGCGCCAGCAGCTTGGAGCAGGGACAGAATTCACCCCTCCACTTT. Residues: CASSLEQGQNSPLHF.

The gene calls are TRBV2 and TRBJ1-2, with 12 bases matching TRBD1. The CDR3 totals 17 residues. V trimming: 5 bases; J trimming: 5 bases; junction bases outside the gene matches: 12. CDR1 is SNHLY and CDR2 is FYNNEI in the germline V gene. The DNA for the CDR3 is TGTGCCAGCAGTCCCGCCCCGGGACAGGGGGCGAAATATGGCTACACCTTC. Translation gives CASSPAPGQGAKYGYTF.

In its sample, this clone was seen a few times. CDR3 DNA sequence: TGTGCCAGCAGGGCCGGGACAGGTTTTTACGAGCAGTACTTC. Translating gives CASRAGTGFYEQYF. The chain couples TRBV2 to TRBJ2-7, with 8 positions matching TRBD1. Germline trimming cut 6 bases from V and 4 bases from J; bases unmatched to any gene: 8. The CDR3 extends over 14 amino acids. Germline loops: CDR1 SNHLY, CDR2 FYNNEI.

The table lists this clone with a count of one. This chain uses TRBV19 with TRBJ2-7; 11 nucleotides align to TRBD2. Germline trimming cut 11 bases from V and 2 bases from J; bases unmatched to any gene: 11. The CDR3 covers 15 residues. CDR1 is LNHDA, CDR2 SQIVND, per germline (reference sequence). CDR3 nucleotide sequence: TGTGCCGAGAGGCCGCGGACTAGCGGGCCCTACGAGCAGTACTTC. Translating gives CAERPRTSGPYEQYF.

The J gene is TRBJ1-5, the V gene TRBV10-2; D perhaps matches TRBD1 (5 bases). The CDR3 runs 18 residues. Deletions cut 2 bases from V and 0 bases from J, with 17 bases between. Germline V CDR1 and CDR2: WSHSY, SAAADI. CDR3 sequence reads: CASSEGARLAYSNQPQHF. Here the CDR3 DNA reads TGCGCCAGCAGTGAGGGGGCGCGTCTTGCTTATAGCAATCAGCCCCAGCATTTT.

DNA of the CDR3: TGTGCCAGTACCCCCACTTGGGACAGGGGGCGGTTGAACACTGAAGCTTTCTTT. Amino acid sequence: CASTPTWDRGRLNTEAFF. The chain joins TRBV19 to TRBJ1-1; 12 bases are a match to TRBD1. Germline values: CDR1 LNHDA, CDR2 SQIVND (reference sequence). CDR3 length equals 18 residues. V dropped 7 bases and J dropped 0; count of bases not matched to a gene: 12.

The rearrangement joins TRBV19 to TRBJ1-2; D unclear. CDR1 and CDR2 from the germline V gene are LNHDA and SQIVND (reference sequence). The CDR3 length is 13 residues. V was shortened by 4 bases and J by 1 base, with 7 bases between the two germline ends. The CDR3 region has the DNA TGTGCCAGTAGTAGCTCGGGTAACTATGGCTACACCTTC. Its translation is CASSSSGNYGYTF.

This clone was picked up a small number of times. The chain recombines TRBV5-1 with TRBJ1-3; D is unclear. V lost 0 bases and J lost 0, with 7 bases in between. The CDR3 has 15 residues. The germline CDR1 and CDR2 sequences are SGHRS and YFSETQ. CDR3 residues: CASSLEYSSGNTIYF. CDR3 in DNA: TGCGCCAGCAGCTTGGAGTACAGCTCTGGAAACACCATATATTTT. The variable domain in full, with the rest retrieved from reference TRBV5-1 and TRBJ1-3, is KAGVTQTPRYLIKTRGQQVTLSCSPISGHRSVSWYQQTPGQGLQFLFEYFSETQRNKGNFPGRFSGRQFSNSRSEMNVSTLELGDSALYLCASSLEYSSGNTIYFGEGSWLTVV.

This chain links TRBV30 with TRBJ1-5, with TRBD1 matching 8 bases. Germline CDR1 GTSNPN, CDR2 SVGIG (reference sequence). J was trimmed by 6 bases and V by 1 base; bases with no gene match: 11. This CDR3 is built from 16 residues. Written as DNA, the CDR3 is TGTGCCTGGAGTGCAGATCGGACAGGGTCCCCTCAGCCCCAGCATTTT. It codes for CAWSADRTGSPQPQHF.

This chain connects TRBV7-8 to TRBJ2-7; a weak D match, TRBD1 (6 bases). Germline CDR1 SGHVS, CDR2 FQNEAQ. The V end was cut by 4 bases, the J end by 1 base, with 14 bases between. The CDR3 covers 15 residues. Here the CDR3 reads CASSYRDVGSYEQYF. CDR3 DNA sequence: TGTGCCAGCAGCTACAGGGACGTCGGGTCCTACGAGCAGTACTTC.

J is TRBJ1-5 and V is TRBV6-2 or TRBV6-3; D is ambiguous. Germline-derived CDR1 and CDR2 are MNHEY and SVGEGT. The length of the CDR3 is 16 residues. Trimming took off 5 bases at V and 7 bases at J, with 21 bases between the two ends. CDR3 DNA: TGTGCCAGCAGTATCGGACTTGCCTCTATGGGGCAGCCCCAGCATTTT. Translated: CASSIGLASMGQPQHF.

The chain employs TRBV6-5 and TRBJ2-7; TRBD1 matches at 7 bases. The CDR3 extends over 15 amino acids. V lost 6 bases and J lost 2; bases outside the gene matches: 10. Looked up from germline, CDR1 is MNHEY and CDR2 is SVGAGI. CDR3 sequence: CASSRDRELAYEQYF. In DNA, the CDR3 is TGTGCCAGCAGCCGAGACAGGGAACTAGCCTACGAGCAGTACTTC.

In this sample, this clone turned up once. This chain uses TRBV19 with TRBJ2-7; TRBD1 matches at 9 bases. Trimming at V came to 4 bases and at J to 4 bases, leaving 2 bases not matched to a gene. Germline-derived CDR1 and CDR2 are LNHDA and SQIVND (reference sequence). This CDR3 contains 13 residues. The CDR3: CASSRTGEYEQYF. The CDR3 DNA is TGTGCCAGTAGTAGGACAGGGGAATACGAGCAGTACTTC.

In DNA form, the CDR3 reads TGTGCCAGCAGCTTAGGGGACAGGGGACGTAACTATGGCTACACCTTC. Translation: CASSLGDRGRNYGYTF. The chain recombines TRBV11-2 with TRBJ1-2; 10 nucleotides agree with TRBD1. V was pared by 1 base and J by 1 base, with 3 bases of the junction left unmatched. Germline-derived CDR1 and CDR2 are SGHAT and FQNNGV. The CDR3 sequence is 16 residues long.

The gene calls are TRBV25-1 and TRBJ2-7; 7 bases map to TRBD1. The ends lost 5 bases at V and 2 bases at J; junction bases unmatched: 3. CDR1 and CDR2 (germline): MGHDK, SYGVNS. The CDR3 totals 13 residues. DNA for the CDR3: TGTGCCAGCAGTTGGGGGACAGCCTACGAGCAGTACTTC. It specifies CASSWGTAYEQYF.

This clone was detected only a few times. V and J are TRBV5-5 and TRBJ2-7, with 7 positions matching TRBD1. This CDR3 contains 13 residues. Trimming removed 4 bases from V and 3 bases from J; junction bases left unmatched: 4. CDR1 is SGHKS and CDR2 is YYEKEE in the germline V gene (reference sequence). DNA for the CDR3: TGTGCCAGCAGCGGAAGACAGGGCTACGAGCAGTACTTC. Residues: CASSGRQGYEQYF.

The chain is built from TRBV4-2 and TRBJ2-1, with 7 bases lining up with TRBD1. J lost 10 bases, V lost 0 bases, and 9 bases had no gene match. Germline loops: CDR1 LGHNA, CDR2 YNFKEQ. This CDR3 contains 15 residues. The CDR3 region is CASSQEGGRASEQFF. The CDR3 region has the DNA TGTGCCAGCAGCCAAGAAGGGGGCAGGGCGAGCGAGCAGTTCTTC.

This clone was seen a few times. J is TRBJ1-4 and V is TRBV5-1; possibly TRBD1 for D (6 bases). V was shortened by 5 bases and J by 7 bases, with 12 bases between the two germline ends. The CDR3 covers 13 residues. CDR1 and CDR2 (germline): SGHRS, YFSETQ. The CDR3 spells CASRRQEGEKLFF. CDR3 DNA sequence: TGCGCCAGCAGACGACAGGAAGGTGAAAAACTGTTTTTT.